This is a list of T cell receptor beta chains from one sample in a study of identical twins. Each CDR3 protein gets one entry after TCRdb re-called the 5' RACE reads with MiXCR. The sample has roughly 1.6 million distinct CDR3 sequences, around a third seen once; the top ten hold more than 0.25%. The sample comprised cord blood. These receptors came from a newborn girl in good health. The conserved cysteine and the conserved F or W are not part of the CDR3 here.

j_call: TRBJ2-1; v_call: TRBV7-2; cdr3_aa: ASSSFRSLRGNEQF
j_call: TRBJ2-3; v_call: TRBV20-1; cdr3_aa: SAGRDRADTQY
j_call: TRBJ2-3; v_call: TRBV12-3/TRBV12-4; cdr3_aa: ASSLVGRTDAQY
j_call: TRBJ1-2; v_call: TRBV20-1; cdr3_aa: SAKTSGQGANYGYT
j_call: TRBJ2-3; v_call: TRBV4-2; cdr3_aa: ASSQNGLAGTDTQY
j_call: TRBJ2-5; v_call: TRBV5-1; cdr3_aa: ASSLASSGEMYQETQY
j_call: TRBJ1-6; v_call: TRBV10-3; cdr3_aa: AITRGQDNSPPH
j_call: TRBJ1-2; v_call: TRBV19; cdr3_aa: ASAGQAYDYGYT
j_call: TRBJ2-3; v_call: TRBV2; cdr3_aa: ATYPRGTDTQY
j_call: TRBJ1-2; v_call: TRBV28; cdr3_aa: ASSPTGQGNNYGCT
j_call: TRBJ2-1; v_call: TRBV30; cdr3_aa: AWSVNHNEQF
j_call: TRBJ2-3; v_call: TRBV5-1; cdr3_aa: ASSARTGFTDTQY
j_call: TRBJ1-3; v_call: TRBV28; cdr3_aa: ASSYPDRPGNTIY
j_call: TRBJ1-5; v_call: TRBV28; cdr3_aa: ASSLFAVSYQPQH
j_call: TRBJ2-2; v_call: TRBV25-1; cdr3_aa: ASSEMNTGELF
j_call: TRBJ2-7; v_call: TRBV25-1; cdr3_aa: ASSEAGVSYEQY
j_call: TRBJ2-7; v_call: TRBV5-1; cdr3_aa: ASSLRQGHYEQY
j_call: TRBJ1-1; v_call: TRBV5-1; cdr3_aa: ASSLEPHPNTEAF
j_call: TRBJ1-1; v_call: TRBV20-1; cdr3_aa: SAKDIVSTEAF
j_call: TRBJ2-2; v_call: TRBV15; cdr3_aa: ATSNNPHRDVTGELF
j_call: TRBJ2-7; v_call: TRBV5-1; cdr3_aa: ASSLSQGANIQY
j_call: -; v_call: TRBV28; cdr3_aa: ASSFPGQGADEQY
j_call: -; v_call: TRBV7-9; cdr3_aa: ASIGTSDFEQY